What follows describes a single TCR beta chain. What it recognizes is unknown. V lost 4 bases, J lost 6 bases, and 19 bases lay in between. Germline assignment: CDR1 SNHLY and CDR2 FYNNEI. This CDR3 contains 15 residues. Primers: 60 Vbeta forward and 13 Jbeta reverse. TCRdb keeps only in-frame clones here, not all; method: immunoSEQ multiplex PCR. The sample lists under 200,000 clones, around 79% occurring once. This sample is drawn from a study of cytomegalovirus exposure and HLA in healthy donors. The study, taken as a whole, reports: Among TCR beta chains, those listed as cytomegalovirus-associated numbered approximately 150.

The chain links TRBV2 to TRBJ2-7, with unresolved D. The sequence derives from a woman aged 40 to 49 in good health and CMV-seronegative. The sample was PBMCs. The CDR3 DNA is TGTGCCAGCAGTGCCATCCGGCGGATGGCCTCCGAGCAGTACTTC. Its translation: CASSAIRRMASEQYF.